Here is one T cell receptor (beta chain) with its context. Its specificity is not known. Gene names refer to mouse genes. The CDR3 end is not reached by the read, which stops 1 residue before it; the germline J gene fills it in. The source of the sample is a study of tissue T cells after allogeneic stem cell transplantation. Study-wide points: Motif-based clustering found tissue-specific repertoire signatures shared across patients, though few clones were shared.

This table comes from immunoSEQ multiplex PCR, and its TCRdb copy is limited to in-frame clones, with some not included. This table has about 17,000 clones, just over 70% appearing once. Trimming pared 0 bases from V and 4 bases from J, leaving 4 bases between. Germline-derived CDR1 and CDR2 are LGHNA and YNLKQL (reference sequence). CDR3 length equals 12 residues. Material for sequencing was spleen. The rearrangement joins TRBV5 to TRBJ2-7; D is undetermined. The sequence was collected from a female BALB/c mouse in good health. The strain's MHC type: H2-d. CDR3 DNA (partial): TGTGCCAGCAGCCAAGATGAATATGAACAGTAC. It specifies CASSQDEYEQY. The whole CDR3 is CASSQDEYEQYF.